This T cell receptor (beta chain) was recovered during a study of T-cell reconstitution after alpha-beta-depleted transplantation in children. Using unique molecular identifiers, the investigators prepared the TCRbeta library. TCRdb processed the PCR reads anew with MiXCR; each CDR3 protein has one entry. Of around 450,000 distinct CDR3 sequences listed, 43% are singletons. The starting material was PBMCs, obtained before TCRalphabeta/CD19-depleted stem cell transplant. This sequence was found in a girl aged 2 to 9 with aplastic anemia, due to receive a stem cell transplant.

The CDR3 nucleotides read TGTGCCAGCAGGACTTCGGGACAGGGGACCTATGGCTACACCTTC. It codes for CASRTSGQGTYGYTF. The rearrangement links TRBV2 to TRBJ1-2; 10 nucleotides line up with TRBD1. Losses at the gene ends were 6 bases for V and 4 bases for J; bases not matched to a gene: 8. The CDR3 runs 15 residues. Germline V gene lookup returns CDR1 SNHLY and CDR2 FYNNEI.